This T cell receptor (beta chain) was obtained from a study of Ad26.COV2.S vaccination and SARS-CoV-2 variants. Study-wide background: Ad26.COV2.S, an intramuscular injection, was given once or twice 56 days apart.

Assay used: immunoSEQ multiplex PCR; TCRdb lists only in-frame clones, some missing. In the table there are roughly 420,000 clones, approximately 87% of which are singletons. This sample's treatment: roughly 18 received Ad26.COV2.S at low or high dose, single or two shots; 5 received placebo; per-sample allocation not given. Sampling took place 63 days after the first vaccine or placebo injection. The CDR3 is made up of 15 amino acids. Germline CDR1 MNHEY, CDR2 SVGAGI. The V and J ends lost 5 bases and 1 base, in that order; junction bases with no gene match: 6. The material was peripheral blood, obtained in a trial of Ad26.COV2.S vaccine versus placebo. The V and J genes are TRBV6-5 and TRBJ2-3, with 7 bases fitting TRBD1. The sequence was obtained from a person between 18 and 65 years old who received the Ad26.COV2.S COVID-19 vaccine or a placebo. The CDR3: CASSIQGMGTDTQYF. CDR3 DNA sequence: TGTGCCAGCAGTATACAGGGGATGGGCACAGATACGCAGTATTTT.